The source of this TCR beta chain is a study of cytomegalovirus exposure and HLA in healthy donors (dated by TCRdb to the late 2010s). Turning to the overall study: According to an earlier analysis of several hundred of the donors, some 170 million T cells yielded 117 million unique TCR beta sequences and about 300 Gb of sequence data. An early release that covered some 640 HLA-typed donors contained about 300 gigabases of sequencing data and 65 million to 100 million unique TCR sequences. Of the 350 to 450 genotyped donors, over 65% fell in the genetic ancestry cluster associated with self-reported Caucasian donors. The study aimed to test whether signatures of past pathogen exposure could be identified by cataloging public T cell receptors. The T cell repertoires of around 730 subjects were profiled by immunosequencing and related to cytomegalovirus serostatus. A separate validation cohort of roughly 110 different subjects was used in addition to the roughly 670-subject first cohort. High-throughput TCR immunosequencing, statistical association of individual TCRs with disease status, and machine learning were combined to predict cytomegalovirus infection status. A later analysis re-analyzed previously published TCR beta repertoires from approximately 670 donors and added high-resolution HLA genotyping to study TCR occurrence patterns. Rather than drawing on any new phenotypic data, the later analysis identified candidate immune exposures from TCR beta sequences and the way those sequences occurred across donors. In an earlier analysis of a few hundred of the donors, high-throughput TCR beta sequencing was used to judge whether each TCR beta V gene segment behaved as functional or pseudogenic. Donor age, sex, ethnicity and CMV serostatus were collected together with the repertoire data. In a later genetic analysis, genome-wide SNP genotypes for about 55% of the 666 donors were used, and that subset was treated as a discovery cohort. Every repertoire in the discovery cohort had been generated on one and the same sequencing platform. HLA typing included class I and class II loci at four-digit resolution. Typing coverage varied by locus: roughly 620-640 donors for A, B, C, DRB1 and DQB1; about 520 for DQA1; more than 600 for DPA1; some 470 for DPB1. About 5 DR-DQ haplotypes were handled as single units for association and clustering, since linkage in the cohort was strong. Across under 500 genotyped donors of the cohort, an average of about 240,000 unique TCR beta nucleotide sequences per donor were sequenced, and around 19% of those sequences were non-productive.

In total, roughly 670 healthy bone marrow donors made up the cohort. All cohort members were sampled while nominally healthy, although unrecorded immune exposures were likely present. The donor was CMV seronegative and belonged to the group of 320 or so seronegative cohort members. Each donor provided a peripheral blood sample, and peripheral blood mononuclear cells were used for TCR beta sequencing. Genomic DNA was extracted from the blood cell samples with the Qiagen DNeasy Blood Extraction Kit. To note about this clone: Which antigen it targets is not known.

The investigation overall reported the following: In vitro tests confirmed that three of the cytomegalovirus-associated TCR beta chains recognize cytomegalovirus antigens. The presence/absence analyses assumed that sequencing depth was roughly uniform across donors, and that assumption may not be true. Only TCR beta chains were sequenced in this cohort, and the absence of alpha or paired-chain data limited detectable features. In a later analysis, the rate of TCR association differed among HLA loci, with DRB1 alleles having the most associated TCRs and HLA-C alleles having the fewest. Some IMGT-functional V segments, including TRBV6-2 and TRBV6-3, could not be told apart with the 87-base-pair reads, so those segments were excluded. In an earlier analysis of about 550 of the donors, most TCR beta V segments were observed in productive rearrangements about 87% or about 30% of the time, broadly matching IMGT annotations. Several of the top co-occurrence clusters appeared to be linked to parvovirus B19, influenza, CMV and Epstein-Barr virus, according to a later analysis. According to a later genetic analysis, donors in an Asian-associated ancestry cluster had fewer N-insertions in productive TCRs than the approximately 630-donor mean. A later analysis found that HLA-associated TCR beta chains were more clonally expanded and had lower generation probabilities than equally common non-associated chains. The classifier was reported to diagnose cytomegalovirus status with high specificity and sensitivity in both the original cohort and the validation cohort. A later genetic analysis associated a missense DCLRE1C variant with V-gene and J-gene trimming of TCR beta chains, and an independent cohort replicated the association. The authors suggested that the approach could potentially be extended to other disease states and immunological phenotypes. The only immune exposure information available for the cohort was CMV serostatus. A further reported finding was that TCR beta sequences accurately predicted the HLA-A and HLA-B alleles for most subjects in the first cohort. In a later analysis, most CMV-associated TCR beta chains were found to appear HLA-restricted, with HLA associations seemingly driven largely by CMV exposure. Specific HLA alleles were associated with around 18,000 TCR beta sequences at a false discovery rate of 0.05 in a later analysis. Strong co-occurrence of HLA alleles, especially DR and DQ, made assigning TCR associations to individual alleles difficult. Because HLA typing was missing for some donors at each locus, association tests included only the typed subset. Across donors, most TCR sequences were observed very rarely, whereas some public TCRs were present in many individuals. Because counts were too low, seventeen rarely observed V segments, including chromosome 9 orphons, were excluded from the earlier analysis of about 500 of the donors. A cluster of highly shared sequence variants was judged likely to represent a technical artifact of the sequencing pipeline. Linkage disequilibrium might explain the correlated functional status among segregating V segments, but an unknown experimental factor could not be excluded. The study listed 150 to 200 TCR beta chains as associated with cytomegalovirus.

The CDR3 goes from the cysteine to the phenylalanine over 15 residues. The retained sequence is limited to the CDR3, 45 bases, with the frame set at the first base. Taken from the germline V gene, the CDR1 and CDR2 loops are SGHRS and YFSETQ. V loses 3 bases at its end and J loses 1 base; junction bases beyond the gene matches: 4. Library construction relied on the immunoSEQ multiplex PCR assay. For the multiplex PCR, a mixture combining 60 forward primers for TCR Vbeta segments and 13 reverse primers for TCR Jbeta segments was used. The CDR3 region of rearranged TCR beta genes was amplified from genomic DNA by a multiplex PCR assay. The Illumina HiSeq System was used to sequence the amplified TCR beta libraries as 87-base-pair reads. Per the source publication's procedure: Across the 600 to 700 repertoires, a later analysis counted 75 million to 90 million unique TCR beta chains, some 11 million of which were shared by at least two donors. A nearest-neighbor algorithm error-corrected the raw reads and collapsed the reads into unique sequences, merging closely related sequences to remove PCR and sequencing errors. V, D and J gene segments were assigned by aligning CDR3 sequences to IMGT reference sequences. For a sequence to be retained, at least a six-nucleotide match to both a V gene segment and a J gene segment was required. A rearrangement was called productive if the CDR3 had no stop codons and remained in frame with V and J, and every other rearrangement was called non-productive. CDR3 was defined by IMGT convention, running from the second conserved V-encoded cysteine to the conserved J-encoded phenylalanine. The earlier analysis of about 590 of the donors excluded sequences that lacked an unambiguous match to a single V gene segment. In an earlier analysis of 587 of the donors, V segments were called functional above 56.7% productive rearrangements and were called segregating when the between-donor standard deviation exceeded 5%. A statistical classification framework was built for diagnosing cytomegalovirus status from the catalog of TCR beta chain sequences. In a later analysis, V and J genes were assigned by comparing TCR nucleotide sequences against IMGT/GENE-DB human TR gene sequences. The TCRdist pipeline was used in a later analysis to assign CDR3 sequences and most-parsimonious VDJ recombination scenarios. In a later analysis, each TCR beta chain was defined by its CDR3 amino acid sequence together with its V-gene family, and reads without a unique V-gene family were excluded. To address suspected cross-contamination and a sequencing artifact, a later analysis removed approximately 600 highly shared, low-generation-probability nucleotide sequences. A later analysis calculated a clonal expansion index for each public chain from normalized within-repertoire ranks of inferred template counts. A later analysis computed generation probabilities with a VDJ recombination model fitted to out-of-frame rearrangements, and checked the results against IGoR. A later analysis scored TCR-TCR, TCR-HLA and TCR-CMV co-occurrence with hypergeometric tests, applying a repertoire-size bias correction to TCR pairs. A later analysis estimated false discovery rates by permuting HLA or CMV assignments 20 times. In a later analysis, co-occurring TCRs were grouped using DBSCAN, and TCRdist sequence similarity was added for clustering within HLA-allele-positive subsets. For co-occurrence clustering, repertoires with fewer than 30,000 or more than 120,000 public chains were excluded, along with five repertoires with anomalous nucleotide sharing. In TCRdb, the immuneACCESS table is reduced to in-frame sequences with V and J assigned. These tables do not hold every clone; where another copy was compared, an unresolved V gene accounts for under half, and the others remain unexplained. V and J calls and clone size are those listed in that table; D and trimming were worked out from the DNA. This sample's table contains 130,000 or so clones. The biggest ten clones account for about 2.2% of the sample.

Input material: PBMCs. The sequence was obtained from a woman aged 18-29 years in good health and CMV-seronegative. This sequence uses TRBV5-1 and TRBJ1-1; the central 9 bases match TRBD1. The nucleotides are TGCGCCAGCAGCTCGGACAGGGGAGCGAACACTGAAGCTTTCTTT. It codes for CASSSDRGANTEAFF.